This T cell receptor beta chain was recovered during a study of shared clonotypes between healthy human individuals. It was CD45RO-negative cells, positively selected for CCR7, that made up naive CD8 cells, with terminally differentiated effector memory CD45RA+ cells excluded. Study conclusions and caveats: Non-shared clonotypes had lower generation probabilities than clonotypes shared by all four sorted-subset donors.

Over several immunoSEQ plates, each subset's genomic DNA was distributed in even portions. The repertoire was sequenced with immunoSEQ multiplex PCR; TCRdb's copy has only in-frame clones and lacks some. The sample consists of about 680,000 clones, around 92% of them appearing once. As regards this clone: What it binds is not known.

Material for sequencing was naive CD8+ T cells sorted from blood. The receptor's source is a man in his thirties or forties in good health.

CDR3 in amino acids: CASSLGLEYEQYF. In DNA, the CDR3 is TGTGCCAGCAGCTTGGGTTTAGAGTACGAGCAGTACTTC. J is TRBJ2-7 and V is TRBV5-5; D unresolved. Germline-derived CDR1 and CDR2 are SGHKS and YYEKEE (reference sequence). The CDR3 runs to 13 residues. Trimming cost V 0 bases and J 4 bases, with 8 bases left between them.